A selection of T cell receptor beta chains follows, all from one sample in a study of identical twins. Using its own MiXCR run on the 5' RACE reads, TCRdb lists one record per CDR3 protein. The repertoire has around 280,000 distinct CDR3 sequences, less than 9% of them found once; the top ten carry 2.1%. The same data also contributed to another study, on yellow fever vaccine responses in identical twins.

Sequencing was carried out using memory (CD45RO+) T cells sorted from blood. The receptors originated from a woman aged 18-29 years in good health. Each CDR3 is given with its conserved first and last residue. Fields, in order: V gene, clone size, CDR3 length, J gene, CDR3 protein. For some rows the clone size is stated as once, few or many, or as a class when expanded; others skip it.

TRBV6-5	many	14	TRBJ2-1	CASVKSDGSNEQFF
TRBV20-1	few	15	TRBJ2-6	CSARDGGSGANVLTF
TRBV25-1	-	14	TRBJ2-5	CASNDPTNQETQYF
TRBV3-1	-	15	TRBJ2-3	CASSQARTGTDTQYF
TRBV12-3/TRBV12-4	few	15	TRBJ2-5	CASRRGQGVQETQYF
TRBV25-1	many	13	TRBJ1-1	CASSDNKWPEAFF
TRBV3-1	many	14	TRBJ1-6	CASSQGNSHSPLHF
TRBV6-1	few	14	TRBJ2-5	CASSETVFSYTQYF
TRBV5-1	few	18	TRBJ2-2	CASSREGLTSTNTGELFF
TRBV24-1	few	16	TRBJ1-2	CATSDSPRGAGYGYTF
TRBV15	few	14	TRBJ2-5	CATSEGKKQETQYF
TRBV10-3	few	15	TRBJ2-2	CAISASGRDTGELFF
TRBV27	few	15	TRBJ2-2	CASRATGLNTGELFF
TRBV14	few	15	TRBJ2-2	CASSRLAGVTGELFF
TRBV28	few	15	TRBJ2-3	CASSSWTRDTDTQYF
TRBV5-1	many	15	TRBJ2-7	CASSLIQGKTYEQYF
TRBV5-1	-	14	TRBJ1-1	CASSSQGAGTEAFF
TRBV20-1	-	12	TRBJ1-1	CSARAGETEAFF
TRBV5-6	-	16	TRBJ1-5	CASSTSWKGSNQPQHF
TRBV5-6	-	15	TRBJ2-1	CASSSETSSYNEQFF
TRBV11-2	many	14	TRBJ2-5	CASSLTGAKETQYF
TRBV5-6	many	15	TRBJ2-1	CASSRLAGAVNEQFF
TRBV20-1	few	16	TRBJ2-1	CSARIGGSLSYNEQFF
TRBV24-1	few	13	TRBJ2-1	CATSDLLGREQFF
TRBV6-1	many	14	TRBJ1-1	CASSRGTANTEAFF
TRBV3-1	-	13	TRBJ2-7	CASSQVTTDEQYF
TRBV20-1	-	16	TRBJ2-5	CCARRGNNAIQETQYF